A single sample is the source of the 27 T cell receptor beta chains below, sequenced in a study of CD8+ T cells in alopecia areata. The treatment was: oral pan-JAK inhibitor, 5-10 mg twice daily. Following RNA extraction, reverse transcription yielded cDNA that acted as the sequencing template. Repertoires were generated with immunoSEQ multiplex PCR, while TCRdb's copy carries only in-frame clones and drops some. The sample holds approximately 280,000 clones, roughly 64% seen once. Sequencing used CD4+ T cells sorted from blood, obtained at week 24, from a patient treated with tofacitinib. The receptors stem from a human donor with alopecia areata.

The rearrangement uses TRBV5-1 and TRBJ2-2, with unresolved D. V lost 0 bases, J lost 4 bases, and 7 bases lay in between. CDR1 SGHRS and CDR2 YFSETQ come from the germline V gene. The CDR3 covers 14 residues. The CDR3 is CASSLDKITGELFF. The CDR3 DNA is TGCGCCAGCAGCTTGGACAAGATCACCGGGGAGCTGTTTTTT.

This clone occurred a few times. The V and J genes are TRBV30 and TRBJ2-1; TRBD1 matches at 10 bases. The V and J ends lost 1 base and 6 bases, in that order; junction bases with no gene match: 3. The CDR3 length is 14 residues. Germline lookup yields CDR1 GTSNPN and CDR2 SVGIG (reference sequence). The CDR3 loop is CAWSAGQGGNEQFF. CDR3 DNA: TGTGCCTGGAGTGCAGGACAGGGGGGCAATGAGCAGTTCTTC.

V is TRBV7-8 and J is TRBJ2-6; D ambiguous. The length of the CDR3 is 17 residues. Trimming pared 3 bases from V and 1 base from J, leaving 13 bases between. CDR1 and CDR2 from the germline V gene are SGHVS and FQNEAQ. The CDR3 here is CASSLDTRSSGANVLTF. For the CDR3, the DNA is TGTGCCAGCAGCTTGGATACGAGGAGTTCTGGGGCCAACGTCCTGACTTTC.

The V gene is TRBV29-1, the J gene TRBJ2-5, with a tentative D call TRBD1 (5 bases). Germline-derived CDR1 and CDR2 are SQVTM and ANQGSEA. Trimming left V 5 bases short and J 2 bases short, with 9 bases between. The CDR3 is 12 amino acids. CDR3 sequence: CSVRSGQETQYF. CDR3 nucleotide sequence: TGCAGCGTTCGGTCAGGGCAAGAGACCCAGTACTTC.

The rearrangement links TRBV5-1 to TRBJ2-3; D tentatively fits TRBD1 or TRBD2 (5 bases each). Germline-derived CDR1 and CDR2 are SGHRS and YFSETQ. V lost 4 bases, J lost 0 bases, and 12 bases lay in between. This CDR3 region has 15 residues. The CDR3 region has the DNA TGCGCCAGCAGCAAGGTAGAGGGGAGCACAGATACGCAGTATTTT. Its translation is CASSKVEGSTDTQYF. Drawing the rest from reference TRBV5-1 and TRBJ2-3, the complete variable domain is KAGVTQTPRYLIKTRGQQVTLSCSPISGHRSVSWYQQTPGQGLQFLFEYFSETQRNKGNFPGRFSGRQFSNSRSEMNVSTLELGDSALYLCASSKVEGSTDTQYFGPGTRLTVL.

A few counts support this clone. V gene TRBV7-2 combines with J gene TRBJ2-7; TRBD1 is a possible D gene (6 bases). Germline values: CDR1 SGHTA, CDR2 FQGNSA. The CDR3 has 12 amino acids. The V end lost 3 bases, the J end lost 7 bases, and 10 bases lay between the germline ends. The DNA of the CDR3 is TGTGCCAGCAGCTTCCCCAGGGGTGAGCAGTACTTC. Translated, it gives CASSFPRGEQYF.

The J gene is TRBJ2-2, the V gene TRBV5-1, with D unclear. V lost 3 bases and J 2 bases, leaving 8 bases between the germline ends. The CDR3 loop spans 14 amino acids. Germline V gives CDR1 SGHRS, CDR2 YFSETQ. The CDR3 loop reads CASSSGVNTGELFF. CDR3 DNA sequence: TGCGCCAGCAGCTCTGGGGTAAACACCGGGGAGCTGTTTTTT.

This clone was counted only a few times. The chain recombines TRBV7-8 with TRBJ2-5; weak D call: TRBD1 (6 bases). This CDR3 comprises 22 residues. Germline-derived CDR1 and CDR2 are SGHVS and FQNEAQ. V was cut by 4 bases and J by 1 base, with 34 bases left in between. In DNA, the CDR3 is TGTGCCAGCAGCTCAAGGGTGACTTTCCTGGCGTCTGGATCAGGGGTCCAAGAGACCCAGTACTTC. Protein sequence: CASSSRVTFLASGSGVQETQYF.

CDR3 loop: CASSFYSARATDTQYF. CDR3 bases: TGTGCCAGCAGCTTCTACTCCGCCCGGGCCACAGATACGCAGTATTTT. The chain has TRBV7-2 and TRBJ2-3; no definite D call. The CDR3 has 16 amino acids. V gave up 3 bases and J gave up 2 bases, with 15 bases separating them. The germline V gene encodes CDR1 SGHTA and CDR2 FQGNSA.

CDR3 loop: CASETGYGYTF. CDR3 in DNA: TGTGCCAGCGAGACAGGCTATGGCTACACCTTC. This chain connects TRBV28 to TRBJ1-2; D may be TRBD1 (6 bases). V lost 8 bases, J lost 4 bases, and 8 bases lay in between. From germline, CDR1 is MDHEN and CDR2 SYDVKM. The CDR3 runs to 11 residues.

This clone was detected once. The J gene is TRBJ2-7, the V gene TRBV7-2; perhaps TRBD2 as D (7 bases). Trimming took 6 bases from V and 0 from J, leaving 18 bases between them. This CDR3 comprises 16 residues. Germline CDR1 is SGHTA and CDR2 is FQGNSA. CDR3 protein: CASRDAGALGSYEQYF. CDR3 DNA: TGTGCCAGCAGAGACGCGGGGGCCCTCGGCTCCTACGAGCAGTACTTC.

This clone appeared a few times. The rearrangement uses TRBV29-1 and TRBJ2-7; 11 nucleotides align to TRBD2. V gave up 7 bases and J gave up 1 base; unmatched junction bases: 6. This CDR3 region has 14 residues. Germline CDR1 and CDR2: SQVTM and ANQGSEA. The DNA for the CDR3 is TGCAGCGCCCGGACTAGCGGGCCTTCCTACGAGCAGTACTTC. It encodes CSARTSGPSYEQYF.

The sample holds a few counts of this clone. The chain is built from TRBV2 and TRBJ2-1, with D maybe TRBD2 (6 bases). From germline, CDR1 is SNHLY and CDR2 FYNNEI. This CDR3 comprises 13 residues. V was clipped by 8 bases and J by 0 bases, with 8 bases between them. The CDR3 spells CASGGSSYNEQFF. The CDR3 region has the DNA TGTGCCAGCGGGGGGAGCTCCTACAATGAGCAGTTCTTC.

In this sample, this clone turned up a few times. The chain employs TRBV5-8 and TRBJ2-6, with D possibly being TRBD1 (5 bases). CDR3 length equals 20 residues. The ends were cut back, 2 bases at V and 1 base at J, with 22 bases in the middle. Germline values: CDR1 SGHTS, CDR2 YDEGEE. In nucleotides, the CDR3 is TGTGCCAGCAGCTTCGGCCCCACAGGCGCCAAATGGTCTGGGGCCAACGTCCTGACTTTC. The encoded protein is CASSFGPTGAKWSGANVLTF.

The chain is built from TRBV5-1 and TRBJ2-2; 8 positions match TRBD2. The CDR3 length is 16 residues. V shed 3 bases and J 1 base; nucleotides not matched to a gene: 5. Germline V gene lookup returns CDR1 SGHRS and CDR2 YFSETQ. The CDR3 protein is CASSSGTRMNTGELFF. The CDR3 DNA reads as TGCGCCAGCAGCTCCGGGACTAGAATGAACACCGGGGAGCTGTTTTTT.

This chain uses TRBV5-6 with TRBJ1-4; TRBD1 might be the D (6 bases). Trimming removed 4 bases from V and 8 bases from J, with 15 bases in between. Germline V gene sequence: CDR1 SGHDT, CDR2 YYEEEE. This CDR3 comprises 14 residues. CDR3 in DNA: TGTGCCAGCAGCCCCCCGGGGGCAGGGGAAAAACTGTTTTTT. Protein product: CASSPPGAGEKLFF.

In this sample, this clone turned up a few times. The chain combines TRBV29-1 with TRBJ2-1; D is undetermined. The CDR3 extends over 13 amino acids. Per the germline V gene, CDR1 is SQVTM and CDR2 is ANQGSEA. Between the trimmed V and J ends, which lost 1 base and 4 bases, there was a span of 8 bases. The CDR3 DNA sequence: TGCAGCGTTGAAGCGGCGGATTACAATGAGCAGTTCTTC. Amino acids: CSVEAADYNEQFF.

This clone was picked up a small number of times. The chain has TRBV11-2 and TRBJ2-3; D may correspond to TRBD1 or TRBD2 (6 bases each). Trimming shortened V by 3 bases and J by 1 base, and 14 bases separated the two germline ends. The CDR3 has 16 residues. Germline CDR1 reads SGHAT; CDR2 reads FQNNGV. The CDR3 coding sequence is TGTGCCAGCAGCTTCCGGAGGGGGGCAGGCACAGATACGCAGTATTTT. Amino acids: CASSFRRGAGTDTQYF. The variable domain in full, completed from reference TRBV11-2 and TRBJ2-3, reads EAGVAQSPRYKIIEKRQSVAFWCNPISGHATLYWYQQILGQGPKLLIQFQNNGVVDDSQLPKDRFSAERLKGVDSTLKIQPAKLEDSAVYLCASSFRRGAGTDTQYFGPGTRLTVL.

A single count supports this clone. The chain uses TRBV7-9 and TRBJ2-1; tentatively, D is TRBD2 (6 bases). Trimming left V 4 bases short and J 10 bases short, with 14 bases between. The V gene's germline CDR1 is SEHNR and CDR2 FQNEAQ (reference sequence). This CDR3 has 13 amino acids. CDR3 sequence (DNA): TGTGCCAGCAGCTGGTTACTAGCAAGGGAGCAGTTCTTC. It encodes CASSWLLAREQFF.

This chain uses TRBV2 with TRBJ1-5; weak D call: TRBD1 (6 bases). This CDR3 has 13 residues. Trimming removed 5 bases at V and 7 bases at J, with 12 bases between. Germline CDR1 and CDR2: SNHLY and FYNNEI. In nucleotides, the CDR3 is TGTGCCAGCAGTTCGGACAGTTCCCAGCCCCAGCATTTT. Translation gives CASSSDSSQPQHF.

The V gene is TRBV30, the J gene TRBJ2-5, with 8 bases lining up with TRBD1. The V segment lost 5 bases and the J segment 4 bases; nucleotides outside the gene matches: 6. This CDR3 spans 13 amino acids. Germline assignment: CDR1 GTSNPN and CDR2 SVGIG (reference sequence). The CDR3 is CAWGKTGVETQYF. CDR3 bases: TGTGCCTGGGGGAAGACAGGGGTAGAGACCCAGTACTTC.

This clone was counted many times. The chain uses TRBV7-3 and TRBJ2-6, with D perhaps TRBD1 or TRBD2 (5 bases each). The V end was cut by 0 bases, the J end by 1 base, with 7 bases between. Germline loops: CDR1 SGHTA, CDR2 FQGTGA. This CDR3 has 16 residues. This CDR3 reads CASSLTGGSGANVLTF. The CDR3 DNA reads as TGTGCCAGCAGCTTAACTGGGGGTTCTGGGGCCAACGTCCTGACTTTC.

The chain joins TRBV6-5 to TRBJ1-1; D not certain. From germline, CDR1 is MNHEY and CDR2 SVGAGI. This CDR3 has 15 amino acids. V lost 3 bases and J 5 bases, leaving 16 bases between the germline ends. The CDR3 here is CASSYNRLGRTEAFF. The CDR3 region has the DNA TGTGCCAGCAGTTATAATAGGTTGGGGAGGACTGAAGCTTTCTTT.

V gene TRBV5-1 combines with J gene TRBJ1-1; unclear D gene. Trimming cost V 5 bases and J 4 bases, with 15 bases left between them. This CDR3 comprises 14 residues. Germline assignment: CDR1 SGHRS and CDR2 YFSETQ. In DNA, the CDR3 is TGCGCCAGCAGTAGGGCAGTCTTGAGCACTGAAGCTTTCTTT. Its translation is CASSRAVLSTEAFF.

The chain employs TRBV30 and TRBJ2-7; the D is unclear. The CDR3 length is 13 residues. Trimming left V 1 base short and J 3 bases short, with 10 bases between. Germline values: CDR1 GTSNPN, CDR2 SVGIG (reference sequence). The CDR3 nucleotides read TGTGCCTGGAGTGGGATGGACGTCTACGAGCAGTACTTC. It translates to CAWSGMDVYEQYF.

The rearrangement uses TRBV6-5 and TRBJ1-1, with D maybe TRBD1 (6 bases). V was trimmed by 2 bases and J by 4 bases, leaving 8 bases between them. Germline values: CDR1 MNHEY, CDR2 SVGAGI. The CDR3 covers 13 residues. CDR3 protein: CASSYGQITEAFF. CDR3 DNA: TGTGCCAGCAGTTACGGACAGATCACTGAAGCTTTCTTT.

The gene calls are TRBV12-5 and TRBJ1-1; no definite D call. The length of the CDR3 is 14 residues. Germline-derived CDR1 and CDR2 are LGHNT and FRNRAP. V was clipped by 4 bases and J by 6 bases, with 15 bases between them. This chain's CDR3 is CASGYPVRRPEAFF. As DNA, the CDR3 is TGTGCTAGTGGTTACCCAGTACGTCGCCCTGAAGCTTTCTTT.